Below, one TCR beta chain is given with its context. Its antigen remains unknown. TCRdb's copy holds only in-frame clones and misses some; the assay was immunoSEQ multiplex PCR. The table has a few hundred thousand clones, about 83% seen once. Germline CDR1 and CDR2: GTSNPN and SVGIG (reference sequence). The J segment lost 9 bases and the V segment lost 3 bases, leaving 4 bases of the junction unmatched. The CDR3 loop spans 14 amino acids. This sample is drawn from a study of Ad26.COV2.S vaccination and SARS-CoV-2 variants. General study points: Following vaccination, spike-specific CD8+ and CD4+ T cell responses reportedly exhibited substantial breadth.

Treatment specified: about 20 received Ad26.COV2.S at low or high dose, single or two shots; roughly five received placebo; per-sample allocation not given. Repertoires come from day 63 after the first vaccine or placebo injection. The sample consisted of peripheral blood, taken in a trial of Ad26.COV2.S vaccine versus placebo. The TCR was taken from a person aged 18-60 years who received the Ad26.COV2.S COVID-19 vaccine or a placebo. The chain has TRBV30 and TRBJ2-1, with 14 bases that match TRBD2. Here the CDR3 reads CAWRTSGGAIEQFF. CDR3 in DNA: TGTGCCTGGAGGACTAGCGGGGGGGCCATTGAGCAGTTCTTC. Drawing the rest from reference TRBV30 and TRBJ2-1, the complete variable domain is SQTIHQWPATLVQPVGSPLSLECTVEGTSNPNLYWYRQAAGRGLQLLFYSVGIGQISSEVPQNLSASRPQDRQFILSSKKLLLSDSGFYLCAWRTSGGAIEQFFGPGTRLTVL.